A single sample is the source of the 13 T cell receptor beta chains below, sequenced in a study of cytomegalovirus exposure and HLA in healthy donors. In the PCR, 60 Vbeta and 13 Jbeta primers were used. Clones were sequenced by immunoSEQ multiplex PCR, and TCRdb holds only the in-frame ones, with some missing. This repertoire shows around 100,000 clones, 50% to 75% found once; its top ten account for about 3.9%. The sequencing sample was made of PBMCs. These receptors were taken from a man between 25 and 39 years old in good health and CMV-seronegative.

There are a few counts of this clone. CDR3 in DNA: TGTGCCAGCAGCTTGGCGCGGGGGTCTGAGACCCAGTACTTC. Amino acids: CASSLARGSETQYF. J is TRBJ2-5 and V is TRBV7-2; 7 positions match TRBD2. Germline values: CDR1 SGHTA, CDR2 FQGNSA. V lost 3 bases, J lost 5 bases, and 6 bases stayed unmatched. The CDR3 runs to 14 residues.

In its sample, this clone was seen a few times. The V gene is TRBV5-1, the J gene TRBJ2-3, with 13 bases fitting TRBD2. CDR1 is SGHRS and CDR2 is YFSETQ in the germline V gene. With V trimmed by 3 bases and J by 6 bases, 7 bases remained unmatched. The CDR3 consists of 16 residues. The chain's CDR3 is CASSSRTSGSGDTQYF. CDR3 in DNA: TGCGCCAGCAGCTCCAGGACTAGCGGGAGTGGGGATACGCAGTATTTT.

The CDR3 protein is CASSHESGGLAGRKQFF. Here the CDR3 DNA reads TGCGCCAGCAGCCACGAATCGGGGGGACTAGCGGGGAGGAAGCAGTTCTTC. The rearrangement links TRBV4-1 to TRBJ2-1; TRBD2 matches at 13 bases. With 3 bases clipped from V and 11 bases from J, the junction kept 13 bases outside the gene matches. The CDR3 totals 17 residues. CDR1 is MGHRA and CDR2 is YSYEKL in the germline V gene.

The rearrangement uses TRBV4-3 and TRBJ2-3; D is possibly TRBD1 (5 bases). This CDR3 has 14 amino acids. Germline CDR1 LGHNA, CDR2 YSLEER. Trimming took 0 bases from V and 15 from J, leaving 19 bases between them. CDR3 sequence reads: CASSQEQQGPYLYF. For the CDR3, the DNA is TGCGCCAGCAGCCAAGAACAGCAGGGCCCGTATCTTTATTTT.

To note about this clone: A much larger clone lies one base from this, so it may be a read error. This sequence joins TRBV4-2 and TRBJ2-5, with 9 positions matching TRBD2. The trim removed 0 bases at V and 1 base at J, leaving 0 bases unmatched. This CDR3 has 15 residues. Germline values: CDR1 LGHNA, CDR2 YNFKEQ. The CDR3 here is CASSQERGGQETQYF. CDR3 sequence (DNA): TGTGCCAGCAGCCAAGAGCGGGGGGGCCAAGAGACCCAGTACTTC.

This clone was observed a handful of times. This sequence joins TRBV7-9 and TRBJ1-2; D gene unclear. This CDR3 region has 15 residues. In germline, CDR1 is SEHNR, CDR2 FQNEAQ (reference sequence). V lost 4 bases to trimming and J lost 0 bases, with 12 bases between them. CDR3 bases: TGTGCCAGCAGCTCCATGGGCAGCTCTAACTATGGCTACACCTTC. Protein product: CASSSMGSSNYGYTF.

This clone was observed a single time. The chain carries TRBV14 and TRBJ2-7; 7 nucleotides match TRBD1. The length of the CDR3 is 15 residues. The J segment lost 7 bases and the V segment lost 0 bases, leaving 9 bases of the junction unmatched. Germline V gives CDR1 SGHDN, CDR2 FVKESK. The CDR3 loop reads CASSQENRGTGEQYF. In DNA, the CDR3 is TGTGCCAGCAGCCAAGAAAACAGGGGAACGGGAGAGCAGTACTTC.

The CDR3 here is CASSQGRRHYGYTF. The CDR3 DNA reads as TGTGCCAGCAGCCAGGGTCGGCGACACTATGGCTACACCTTC. The chain couples TRBV7-2 to TRBJ1-2; D possibly corresponds to TRBD1 (5 bases). The length of the CDR3 is 14 residues. Germline V gene lookup returns CDR1 SGHTA and CDR2 FQGNSA. Trimming pared 5 bases from V and 3 bases from J, leaving 13 bases between.

The rearrangement links TRBV25-1 to TRBJ2-7, with D possibly matching TRBD2 (7 bases). The V end lost 7 bases, the J end lost 2 bases, and 18 bases lay between the germline ends. The CDR3 runs 15 residues. The germline CDR1 and CDR2 sequences are MGHDK and SYGVNS. The CDR3 protein is CASMNDRGGPYEQYF. CDR3 bases: TGTGCCAGCATGAATGATCGCGGGGGCCCCTACGAGCAGTACTTC.

This clone showed up just a few times. CDR3 DNA: TGTGCCAGCAGTTTAGTATCCTACAATGAGCAGTTCTTC. It translates to CASSLVSYNEQFF. This rearrangement joins TRBV27 to TRBJ2-1, with D unresolved. Trimming took off 2 bases at V and 1 base at J, with 3 bases between the two ends. The CDR3 contains 13 residues. CDR1 MNHEY and CDR2 SMNVEV come from the germline V gene (reference sequence).

This clone has just a few counts. The chain is built from TRBV7-8 and TRBJ2-4; D uncertain. The length of the CDR3 is 16 residues. Between the trimmed V and J ends, which lost 1 base and 4 bases, there was a span of 14 bases. Germline V gene data show CDR1 as SGHVS and CDR2 as FQNEAQ. CDR3 amino acids: CASSLDLLHSKNIQYF. In nucleotides, the CDR3 is TGTGCCAGCAGCTTAGACCTACTTCATTCTAAAAACATTCAGTACTTC.

This clone was picked up a small number of times. An end of the junction differs from the germline gene, which may be a read error. The chain employs TRBV6-4 and TRBJ2-1, with TRBD2 matching over 7 bases. The CDR3 runs 12 residues. Per the germline V gene, CDR1 is MRHNA and CDR2 is SNTAGT. The CDR3 region has the DNA TGTGCCAGCAGTCTTTATAGCGGGCCCACGATCTTC. This codes for CASSLYSGPTIF.

Here the CDR3 DNA reads TGTGCCAGCAGCCAAGATAGCGGCTCAGATACGCAGTATTTT. This translates into CASSQDSGSDTQYF. The chain recombines TRBV4-2 with TRBJ2-3; D is perhaps TRBD2 (6 bases). CDR1 and CDR2 from the germline V gene are LGHNA and YNFKEQ. The V and J ends lost 0 bases and 4 bases respectively, with 8 bases between them. The CDR3 extends over 14 amino acids.